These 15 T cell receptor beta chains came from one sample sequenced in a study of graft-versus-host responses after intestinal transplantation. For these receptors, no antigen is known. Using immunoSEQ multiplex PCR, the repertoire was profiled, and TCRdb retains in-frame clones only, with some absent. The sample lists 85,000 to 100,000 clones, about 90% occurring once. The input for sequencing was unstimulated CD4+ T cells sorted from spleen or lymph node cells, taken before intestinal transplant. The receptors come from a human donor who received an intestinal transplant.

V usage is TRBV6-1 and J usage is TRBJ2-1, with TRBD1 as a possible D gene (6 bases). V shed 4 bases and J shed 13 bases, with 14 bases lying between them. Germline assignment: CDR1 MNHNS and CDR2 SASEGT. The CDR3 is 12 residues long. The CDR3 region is CASSVGGGLQFF. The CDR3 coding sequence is TGTGCCAGCAGTGTGGGTGGGGGCCTACAGTTCTTC.

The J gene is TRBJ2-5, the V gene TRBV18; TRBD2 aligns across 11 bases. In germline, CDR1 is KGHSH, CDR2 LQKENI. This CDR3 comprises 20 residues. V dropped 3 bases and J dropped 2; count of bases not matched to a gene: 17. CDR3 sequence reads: CASSPTVGTSGRSSQETQYF. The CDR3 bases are TGTGCCAGCTCACCTACGGTTGGGACTAGCGGAAGATCATCACAAGAGACCCAGTACTTC.

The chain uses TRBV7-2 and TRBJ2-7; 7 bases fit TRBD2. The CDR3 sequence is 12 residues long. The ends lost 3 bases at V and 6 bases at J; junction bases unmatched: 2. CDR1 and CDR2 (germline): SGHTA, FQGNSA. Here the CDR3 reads CASSFGEGEQYF. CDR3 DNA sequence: TGTGCCAGCAGCTTCGGGGAGGGCGAGCAGTACTTC.

CDR3 residues: CASSYGLSGRSTQYF. The CDR3, as DNA: TGTGCCAGCAGTTACGGTCTAAGCGGGAGGTCTACGCAGTATTTT. The chain has TRBV6-5 and TRBJ2-3; 9 bases are shared with TRBD2. The CDR3 length is 15 residues. With 2 bases clipped from V and 8 bases from J, the junction kept 8 bases outside the gene matches. The germline gives CDR1 MNHEY, CDR2 SVGAGI.

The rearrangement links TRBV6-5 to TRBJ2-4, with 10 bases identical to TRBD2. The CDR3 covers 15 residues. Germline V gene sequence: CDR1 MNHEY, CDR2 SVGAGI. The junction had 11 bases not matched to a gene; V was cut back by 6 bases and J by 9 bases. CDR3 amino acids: CASSSQGAGGFIQYF. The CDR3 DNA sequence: TGTGCCAGCAGCTCTCAGGGAGCGGGGGGGTTCATTCAGTACTTC.

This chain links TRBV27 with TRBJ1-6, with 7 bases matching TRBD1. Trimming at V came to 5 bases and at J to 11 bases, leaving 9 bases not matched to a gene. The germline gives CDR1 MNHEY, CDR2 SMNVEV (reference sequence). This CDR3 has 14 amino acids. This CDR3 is CASSLQTGSPPLHF. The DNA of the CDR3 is TGTGCCAGCAGTCTCCAGACAGGGTCCCCACCCCTCCACTTT.

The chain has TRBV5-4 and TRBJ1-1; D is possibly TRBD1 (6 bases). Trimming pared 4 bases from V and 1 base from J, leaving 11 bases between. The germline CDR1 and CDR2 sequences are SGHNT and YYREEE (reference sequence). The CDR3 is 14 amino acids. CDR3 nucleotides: TGTGCCAGCAGCGGGGGACAATGGAACACTGAAGCTTTCTTT. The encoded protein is CASSGGQWNTEAFF.

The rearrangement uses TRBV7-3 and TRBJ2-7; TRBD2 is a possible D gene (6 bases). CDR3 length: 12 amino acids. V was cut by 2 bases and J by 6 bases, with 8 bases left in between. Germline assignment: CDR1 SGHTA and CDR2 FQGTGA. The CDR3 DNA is TGTGCCAGCAGCTTAGCCGGGGGCGAGCAGTACTTC. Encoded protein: CASSLAGGEQYF. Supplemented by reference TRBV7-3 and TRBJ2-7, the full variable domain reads GAGVSQTPSNKVTEKGKYVELRCDPISGHTALYWYRQSLGQGPEFLIYFQGTGAADDSGLPNDRFFAVRPEGSVSTLKIQRTERGDSAVYLCASSLAGGEQYFGPGTRLTVT.

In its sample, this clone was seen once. The CDR3 DNA sequence: TGTGCCAGCAGCTTAGGAAGCGGGGGATACACCGGGGAGCTGTTTTTT. Translating gives CASSLGSGGYTGELFF. The rearrangement links TRBV7-2 to TRBJ2-2, with 8 bases lining up with TRBD2. The ends lost 1 base at V and 3 bases at J; junction bases unmatched: 4. The CDR3 is 16 amino acids. The germline CDR1 and CDR2 sequences are SGHTA and FQGNSA.

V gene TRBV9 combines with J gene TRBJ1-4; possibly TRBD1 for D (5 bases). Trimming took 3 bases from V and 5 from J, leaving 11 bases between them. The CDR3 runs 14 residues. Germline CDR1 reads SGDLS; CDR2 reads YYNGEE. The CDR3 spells CASSATGGNEKLFF. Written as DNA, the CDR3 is TGTGCCAGCAGCGCCACAGGTGGGAATGAAAAACTGTTTTTT.

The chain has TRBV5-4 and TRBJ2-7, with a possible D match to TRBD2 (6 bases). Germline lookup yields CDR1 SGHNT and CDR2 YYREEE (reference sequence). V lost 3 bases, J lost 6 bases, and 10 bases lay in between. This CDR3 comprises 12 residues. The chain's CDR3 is CASSSGLSEQYF. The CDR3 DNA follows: TGTGCCAGCAGCTCGGGACTCTCCGAGCAGTACTTC. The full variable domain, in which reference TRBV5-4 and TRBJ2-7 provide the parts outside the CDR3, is ETGVTQSPTHLIKTRGQQVTLRCSSQSGHNTVSWYQQALGQGPQFIFQYYREEENGRGNFPPRFSGLQFPNYSSELNVNALELDDSALYLCASSSGLSEQYFGPGTRLTVT.

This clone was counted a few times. In nucleotides, the CDR3 is TGTGCCATCAGTGAAAGGCTAGCGGGAGGCCGATCGAACACCGGGGAGCTGTTTTTT. This sequence encodes CAISERLAGGRSNTGELFF. The chain is built from TRBV10-3 and TRBJ2-2; 11 nucleotides line up with TRBD2. Germline CDR1 is ENHRY and CDR2 is SYGVKD. This CDR3 spans 19 amino acids. With 3 bases clipped from V and 0 bases from J, the junction kept 9 bases outside the gene matches.

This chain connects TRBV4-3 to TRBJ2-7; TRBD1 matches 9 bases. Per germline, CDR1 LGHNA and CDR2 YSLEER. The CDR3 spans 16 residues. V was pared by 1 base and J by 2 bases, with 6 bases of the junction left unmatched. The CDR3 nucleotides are TGCGCCAGCAGCCAAGGGTGGGGACAGGGTGCCTACGAGCAGTACTTC. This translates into CASSQGWGQGAYEQYF.

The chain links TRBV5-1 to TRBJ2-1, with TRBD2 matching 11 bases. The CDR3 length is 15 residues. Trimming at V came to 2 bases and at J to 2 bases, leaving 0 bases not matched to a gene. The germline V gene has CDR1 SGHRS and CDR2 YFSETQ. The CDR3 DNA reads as TGCGCCAGCAGCTTTAGCGGGGGGGCCTACAATGAGCAGTTCTTC. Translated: CASSFSGGAYNEQFF.

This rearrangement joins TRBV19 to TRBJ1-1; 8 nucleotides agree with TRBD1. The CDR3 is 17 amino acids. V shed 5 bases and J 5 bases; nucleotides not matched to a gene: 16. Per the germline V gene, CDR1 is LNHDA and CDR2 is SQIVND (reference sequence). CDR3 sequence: CASSSQRQGFLRTEAFF. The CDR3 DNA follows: TGTGCCAGTAGTTCACAGCGACAGGGGTTCTTGAGGACTGAAGCTTTCTTT.